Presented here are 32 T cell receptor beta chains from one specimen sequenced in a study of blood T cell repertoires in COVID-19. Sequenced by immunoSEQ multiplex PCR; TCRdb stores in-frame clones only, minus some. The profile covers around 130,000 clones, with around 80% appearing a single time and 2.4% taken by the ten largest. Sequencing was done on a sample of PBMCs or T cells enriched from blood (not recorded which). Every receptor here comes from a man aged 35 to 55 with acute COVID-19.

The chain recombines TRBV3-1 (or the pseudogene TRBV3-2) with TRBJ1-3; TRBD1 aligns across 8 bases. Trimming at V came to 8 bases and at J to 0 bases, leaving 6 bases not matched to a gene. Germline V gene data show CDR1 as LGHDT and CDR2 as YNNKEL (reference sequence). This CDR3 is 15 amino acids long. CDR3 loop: CASGQGLYSGNTIYF. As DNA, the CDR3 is TGTGCCAGCGGACAGGGATTATACTCTGGAAACACCATATATTTT.

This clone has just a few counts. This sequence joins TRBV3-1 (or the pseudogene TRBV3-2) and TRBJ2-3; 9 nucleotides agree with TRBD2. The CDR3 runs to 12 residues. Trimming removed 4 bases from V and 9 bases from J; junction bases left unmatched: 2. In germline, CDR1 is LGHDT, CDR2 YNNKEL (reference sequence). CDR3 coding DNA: TGTGCCAGCAGCCCGACTAGCGGCACGCAGTATTTT. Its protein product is CASSPTSGTQYF.

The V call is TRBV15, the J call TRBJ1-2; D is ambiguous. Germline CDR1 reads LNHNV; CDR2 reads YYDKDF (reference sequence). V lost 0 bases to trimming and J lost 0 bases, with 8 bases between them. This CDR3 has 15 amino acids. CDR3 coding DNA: TGTGCCACCAGCAGAGAAAATCGGGCTAACTATGGCTACACCTTC. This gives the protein CATSRENRANYGYTF.

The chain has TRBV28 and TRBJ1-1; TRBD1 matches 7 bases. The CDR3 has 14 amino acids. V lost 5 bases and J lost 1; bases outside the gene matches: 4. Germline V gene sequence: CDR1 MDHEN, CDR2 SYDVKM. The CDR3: CASSPGQSNTEAFF. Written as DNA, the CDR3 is TGTGCCAGCAGTCCGGGACAGTCGAACACTGAAGCTTTCTTT.

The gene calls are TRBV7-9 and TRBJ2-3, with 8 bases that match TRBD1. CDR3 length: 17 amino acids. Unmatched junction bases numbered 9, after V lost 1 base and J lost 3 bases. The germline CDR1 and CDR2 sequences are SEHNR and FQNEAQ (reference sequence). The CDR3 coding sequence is TGTGCCAGCAGCTTAGTTCTGCAGGGGGCAGGGACAGATACGCAGTATTTT. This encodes CASSLVLQGAGTDTQYF.

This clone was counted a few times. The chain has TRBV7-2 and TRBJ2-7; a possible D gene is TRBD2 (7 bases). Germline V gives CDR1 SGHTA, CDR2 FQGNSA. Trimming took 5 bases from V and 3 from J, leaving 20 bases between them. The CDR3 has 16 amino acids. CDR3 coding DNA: TGTGCCAGCAGCCTCCCCGGCGGGGGCTTTAACTACGAGCAGTACTTC. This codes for CASSLPGGGFNYEQYF.

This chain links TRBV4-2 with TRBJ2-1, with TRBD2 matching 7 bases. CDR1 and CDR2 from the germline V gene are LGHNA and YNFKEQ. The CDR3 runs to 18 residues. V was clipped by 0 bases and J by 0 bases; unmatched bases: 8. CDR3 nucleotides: TGTGCCAGCAGCCAAGAAAGTCTAGCGGAGAACTCCTACAATGAGCAGTTCTTC. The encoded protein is CASSQESLAENSYNEQFF.

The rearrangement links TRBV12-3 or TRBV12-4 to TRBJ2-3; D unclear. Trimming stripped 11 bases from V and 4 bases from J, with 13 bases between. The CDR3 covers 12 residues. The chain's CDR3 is CASSGVSDTQYF. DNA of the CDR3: TGTGCCTCTAGTGGCGTTTCAGATACGCAGTATTTT.

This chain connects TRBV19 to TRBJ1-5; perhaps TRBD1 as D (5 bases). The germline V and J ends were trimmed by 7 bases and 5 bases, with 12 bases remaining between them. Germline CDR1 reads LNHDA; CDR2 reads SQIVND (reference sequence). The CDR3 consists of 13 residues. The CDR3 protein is CASTQGGYQPQHF. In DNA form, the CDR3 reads TGTGCCAGTACTCAGGGAGGGTATCAGCCCCAGCATTTT.

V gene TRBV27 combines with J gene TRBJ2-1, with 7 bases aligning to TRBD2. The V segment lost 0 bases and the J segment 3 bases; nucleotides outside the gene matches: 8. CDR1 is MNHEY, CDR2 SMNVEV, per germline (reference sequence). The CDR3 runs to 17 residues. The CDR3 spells CASSLSASGTYYNEQFF. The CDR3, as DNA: TGTGCCAGCAGTTTATCAGCCAGCGGGACTTACTACAATGAGCAGTTCTTC.

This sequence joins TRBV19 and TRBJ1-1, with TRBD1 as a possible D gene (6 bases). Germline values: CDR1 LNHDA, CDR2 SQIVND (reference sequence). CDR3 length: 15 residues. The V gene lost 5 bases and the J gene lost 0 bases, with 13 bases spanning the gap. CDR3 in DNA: TGTGCCAGTAGTGCCCCGGGACAAATGAACACTGAAGCTTTCTTT. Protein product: CASSAPGQMNTEAFF.

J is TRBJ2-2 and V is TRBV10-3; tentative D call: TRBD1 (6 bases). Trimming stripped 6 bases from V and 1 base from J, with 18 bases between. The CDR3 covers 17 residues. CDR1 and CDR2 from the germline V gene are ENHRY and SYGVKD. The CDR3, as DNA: TGTGCCATCAGGTCAGAGCGACAGGAGTTGAACACCGGGGAGCTGTTTTTT. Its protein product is CAIRSERQELNTGELFF.

The CDR3 here is CASSEAGGRTQYF. CDR3 DNA sequence: TGTGCCAGCAGTGAAGCGGGAGGGCGGACCCAGTACTTC. The chain combines TRBV28 with TRBJ2-5; 10 nucleotides line up with TRBD2. This CDR3 is 13 amino acids long. Per the germline V gene, CDR1 is MDHEN and CDR2 is SYDVKM. V lost 5 bases, J lost 7 bases, and 4 bases stayed unmatched. Supplemented by reference TRBV28 and TRBJ2-5, the full variable domain reads DVKVTQSSRYLVKRTGEKVFLECVQDMDHENMFWYRQDPGLGLRLIYFSYDVKMKEKGDIPEGYSVSREKKERFSLILESASTNQTSMYLCASSEAGGRTQYFGPGTRLLVL.

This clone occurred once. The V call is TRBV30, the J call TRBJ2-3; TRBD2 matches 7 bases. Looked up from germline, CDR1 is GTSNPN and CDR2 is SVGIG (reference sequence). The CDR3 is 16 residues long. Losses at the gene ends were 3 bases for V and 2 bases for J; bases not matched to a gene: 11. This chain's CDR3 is CAWRPHAAGDTDTQYF. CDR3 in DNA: TGTGCCTGGAGACCCCATGCGGCGGGGGACACAGATACGCAGTATTTT.

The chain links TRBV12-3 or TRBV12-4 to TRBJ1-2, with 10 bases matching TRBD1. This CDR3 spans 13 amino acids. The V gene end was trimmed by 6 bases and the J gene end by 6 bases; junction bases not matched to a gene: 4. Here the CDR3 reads CASRSGTGDGYTF. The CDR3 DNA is TGTGCCAGCAGATCCGGGACAGGGGATGGCTACACCTTC.

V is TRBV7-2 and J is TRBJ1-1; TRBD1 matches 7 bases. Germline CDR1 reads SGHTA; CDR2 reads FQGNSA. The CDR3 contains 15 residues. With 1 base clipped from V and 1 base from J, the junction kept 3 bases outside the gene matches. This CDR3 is CASSLVTGWNTEAFF. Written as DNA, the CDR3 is TGTGCCAGCAGCTTAGTGACAGGGTGGAACACTGAAGCTTTCTTT.

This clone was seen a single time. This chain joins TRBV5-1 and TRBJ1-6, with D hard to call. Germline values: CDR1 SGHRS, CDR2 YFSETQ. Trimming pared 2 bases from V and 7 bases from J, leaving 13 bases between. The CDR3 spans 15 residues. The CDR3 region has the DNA TGCGCCAGCAGCTTCCAATCTACTGAGAATTCACCCCTCCACTTT. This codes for CASSFQSTENSPLHF.

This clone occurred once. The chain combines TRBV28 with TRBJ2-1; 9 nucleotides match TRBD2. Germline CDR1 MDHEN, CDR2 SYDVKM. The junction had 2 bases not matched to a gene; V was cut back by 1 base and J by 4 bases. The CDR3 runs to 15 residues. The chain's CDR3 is CASSLYLAGYNEQFF. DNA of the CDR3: TGTGCCAGCAGTTTATACCTAGCGGGGTACAATGAGCAGTTCTTC.

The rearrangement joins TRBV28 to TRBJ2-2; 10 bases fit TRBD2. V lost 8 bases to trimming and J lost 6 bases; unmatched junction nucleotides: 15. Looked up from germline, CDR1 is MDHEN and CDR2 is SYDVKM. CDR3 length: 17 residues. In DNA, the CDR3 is TGTGCCAGCGGTCGAGTAGCGGGAGGAGGTCCGGCCGGGGAGCTGTTTTTT. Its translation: CASGRVAGGGPAGELFF. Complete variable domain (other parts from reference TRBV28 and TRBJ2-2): DVKVTQSSRYLVKRTGEKVFLECVQDMDHENMFWYRQDPGLGLRLIYFSYDVKMKEKGDIPEGYSVSREKKERFSLILESASTNQTSMYLCASGRVAGGGPAGELFFGEGSRLTVL.

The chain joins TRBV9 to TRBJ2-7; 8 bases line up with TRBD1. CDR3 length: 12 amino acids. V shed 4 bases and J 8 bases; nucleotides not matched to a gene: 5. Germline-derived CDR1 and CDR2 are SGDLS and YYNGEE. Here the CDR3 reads CASSSQGGQQYF. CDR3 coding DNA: TGTGCCAGCAGCTCACAGGGGGGCCAGCAGTACTTC.

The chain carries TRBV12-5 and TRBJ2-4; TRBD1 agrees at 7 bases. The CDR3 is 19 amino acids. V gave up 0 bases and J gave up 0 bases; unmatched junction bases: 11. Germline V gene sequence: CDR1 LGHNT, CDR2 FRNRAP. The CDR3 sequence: CASGLVPAGGPIAKNIQYF. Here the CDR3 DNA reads TGTGCTAGTGGTTTGGTTCCAGCAGGGGGTCCCATAGCCAAAAACATTCAGTACTTC.

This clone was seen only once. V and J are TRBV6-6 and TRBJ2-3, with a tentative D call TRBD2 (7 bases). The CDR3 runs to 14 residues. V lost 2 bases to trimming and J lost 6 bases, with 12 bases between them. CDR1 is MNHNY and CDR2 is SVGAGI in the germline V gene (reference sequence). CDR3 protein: CASSYGSGGDTQYF. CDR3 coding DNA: TGTGCCAGCAGTTACGGGTCGGGGGGCGATACGCAGTATTTT.

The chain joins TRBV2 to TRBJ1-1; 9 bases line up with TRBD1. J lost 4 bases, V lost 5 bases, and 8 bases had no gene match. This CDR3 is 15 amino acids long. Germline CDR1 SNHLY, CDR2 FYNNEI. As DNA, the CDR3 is TGTGCCAGCAGTTTTCCGGGACAGGGTGGCACTGAAGCTTTCTTT. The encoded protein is CASSFPGQGGTEAFF.

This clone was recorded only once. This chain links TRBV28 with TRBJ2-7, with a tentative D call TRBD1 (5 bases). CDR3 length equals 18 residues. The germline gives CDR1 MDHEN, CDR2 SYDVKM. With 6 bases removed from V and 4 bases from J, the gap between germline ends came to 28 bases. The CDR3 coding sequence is TGTGCCAGCAGCCGTACGTACCCAATCAGGGCCCCCGGATACGAGCAGTACTTC. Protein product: CASSRTYPIRAPGYEQYF.

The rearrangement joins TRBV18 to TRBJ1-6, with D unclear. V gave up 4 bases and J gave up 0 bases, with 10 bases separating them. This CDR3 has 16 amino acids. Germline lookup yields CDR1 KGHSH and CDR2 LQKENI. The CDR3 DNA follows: TGTGCCAGCTCACTCGATTCTAGCTCCTATAATTCACCCCTCCACTTT. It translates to CASSLDSSSYNSPLHF.

DNA of the CDR3: TGTGCCAGCAGCCAGTCACGACAGGGGGGGATCGAAAAACTGTTTTTT. This encodes CASSQSRQGGIEKLFF. This rearrangement joins TRBV14 to TRBJ1-4, with 9 nucleotides matching TRBD1. The V gene's germline CDR1 is SGHDN and CDR2 FVKESK. This CDR3 comprises 16 residues. The ends lost 3 bases at V and 8 bases at J; junction bases unmatched: 10.

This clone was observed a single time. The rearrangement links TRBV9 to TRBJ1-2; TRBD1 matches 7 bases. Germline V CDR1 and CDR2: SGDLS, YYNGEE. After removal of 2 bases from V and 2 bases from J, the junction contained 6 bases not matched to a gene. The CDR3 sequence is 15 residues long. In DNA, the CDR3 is TGTGCCAGCAGCGTTACAGGGGACCCGAACTATGGCTACACCTTC. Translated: CASSVTGDPNYGYTF. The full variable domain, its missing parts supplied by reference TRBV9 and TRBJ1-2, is DSGVTQTPKHLITATGQRVTLRCSPRSGDLSVYWYQQSLDQGLQFLIQYYNGEERAKGNILERFSAQQFPDLHSELNLSSLELGDSALYFCASSVTGDPNYGYTFGSGTRLTVV.

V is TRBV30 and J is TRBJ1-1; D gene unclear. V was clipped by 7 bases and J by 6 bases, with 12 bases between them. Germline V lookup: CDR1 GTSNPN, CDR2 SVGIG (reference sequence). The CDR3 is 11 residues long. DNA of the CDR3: TGTGCCTTATACGGGTGGTCTGAAGCTTTCTTT. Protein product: CALYGWSEAFF.

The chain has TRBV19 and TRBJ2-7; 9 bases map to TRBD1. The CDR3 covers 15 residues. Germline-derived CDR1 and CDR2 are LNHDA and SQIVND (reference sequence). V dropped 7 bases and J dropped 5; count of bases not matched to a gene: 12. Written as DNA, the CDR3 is TGTGCCAGTAAGACAGGGGGGACCTTGGGCGACGAGCAGTACTTC. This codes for CASKTGGTLGDEQYF. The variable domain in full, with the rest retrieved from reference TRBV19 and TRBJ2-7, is DGGITQSPKYLFRKEGQNVTLSCEQNLNHDAMYWYRQDPGQGLRLIYYSQIVNDFQKGDIAEGYSVSREKKESFPLTVTSAQKNPTAFYLCASKTGGTLGDEQYFGPGTRLTVT.

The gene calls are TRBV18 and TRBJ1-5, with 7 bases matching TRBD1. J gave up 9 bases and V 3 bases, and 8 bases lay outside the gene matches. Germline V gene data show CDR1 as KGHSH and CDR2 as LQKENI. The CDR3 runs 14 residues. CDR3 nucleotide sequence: TGTGCCAGCTCACCGGACAGGCCCCCCTCGCCCCAGCATTTT. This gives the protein CASSPDRPPSPQHF. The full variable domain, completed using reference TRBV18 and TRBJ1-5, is NAGVMQNPRHLVRRRGQEARLRCSPMKGHSHVYWYRQLPEEGLKFMVYLQKENIIDESGMPKERFSAEFPKEGPSILRIQQVVRGDSAAYFCASSPDRPPSPQHFGDGTRLSIL.

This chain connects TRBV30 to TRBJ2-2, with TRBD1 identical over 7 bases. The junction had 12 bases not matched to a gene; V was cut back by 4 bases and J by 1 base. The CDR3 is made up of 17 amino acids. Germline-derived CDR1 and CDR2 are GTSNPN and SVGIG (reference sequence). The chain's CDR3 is CAWKRQGVNLNTGELFF. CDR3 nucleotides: TGTGCCTGGAAGCGGCAGGGGGTTAACCTGAACACCGGGGAGCTGTTTTTT. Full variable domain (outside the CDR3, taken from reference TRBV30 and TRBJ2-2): SQTIHQWPATLVQPVGSPLSLECTVEGTSNPNLYWYRQAAGRGLQLLFYSVGIGQISSEVPQNLSASRPQDRQFILSSKKLLLSDSGFYLCAWKRQGVNLNTGELFFGEGSRLTVL.

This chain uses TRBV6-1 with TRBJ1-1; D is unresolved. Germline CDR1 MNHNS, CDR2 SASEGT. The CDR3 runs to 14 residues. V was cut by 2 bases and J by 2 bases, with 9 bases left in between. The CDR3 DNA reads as TGTGCCAGCAGTGAACGGAGGGCAAACACTGAAGCTTTCTTT. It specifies CASSERRANTEAFF.